Each of the 18 T cell receptor beta chains below was sequenced from the same sample in a study of CD8 T cells in ankylosing spondylitis. TCRdb independently ran MiXCR on the 5' RACE reads; one entry per CDR3 protein. The sample contains 300,000 to 400,000 distinct CDR3 sequences, roughly 20% of which appear only once. The sequenced sample was blood, either unsorted or a sorted T cell fraction (not recorded which). The source of these receptors is a male donor with ankylosing spondylitis or in good health (not recorded which).

The V call is TRBV4-1, the J call TRBJ1-1, with 7 bases aligning to TRBD1. This CDR3 has 17 residues. The V gene's germline CDR1 is MGHRA and CDR2 YSYEKL. With V trimmed by 4 bases and J by 1 base, 12 bases remained unmatched. The CDR3 spells CASSRTPFDRANTEAFF. The CDR3 DNA is TGCGCCAGCAGCCGAACTCCGTTCGACAGGGCGAACACTGAAGCTTTCTTT.

This clonotype was seen only a few times. The CDR3 DNA sequence: TGTGCCAGCATCTTGAGGGGCGCAACAGGGTACCAGCAGTACTTC. It yields the protein CASILRGATGYQQYF. The chain employs TRBV27 and TRBJ2-7, with D tentatively TRBD1 (6 bases). This CDR3 is built from 15 residues. V dropped 7 bases and J dropped 8 bases, with 24 bases sitting between them. CDR1 is MNHEY, CDR2 SMNVEV, per germline (reference sequence).

This clonotype has a handful of counts. The chain has TRBV12-3 or TRBV12-4 and TRBJ1-1, with unresolved D. CDR3 length: 14 amino acids. The V end lost 6 bases, the J end lost 1 base, and 12 bases lay between the germline ends. The CDR3 is CASSLPSGNTEAFF. The CDR3 DNA is TGTGCCAGCAGCCTTCCCTCGGGGAACACTGAAGCTTTCTTT.

The rearrangement uses TRBV30 and TRBJ2-7, with unresolved D. CDR3 length: 12 amino acids. Between the trimmed V and J ends, which lost 2 bases and 4 bases, there was a span of 9 bases. The V gene's germline CDR1 is GTSNPN and CDR2 SVGIG (reference sequence). As DNA, the CDR3 is TGTGCCTGGAGTCCCCAACGGTACGAGCAGTACTTC. Protein: CAWSPQRYEQYF. Supplemented by reference TRBV30 and TRBJ2-7, the full variable domain reads SQTIHQWPATLVQPVGSPLSLECTVEGTSNPNLYWYRQAAGRGLQLLFYSVGIGQISSEVPQNLSASRPQDRQFILSSKKLLLSDSGFYLCAWSPQRYEQYFGPGTRLTVT.

This clonotype turned up a few times. DNA of the CDR3: TGTGCCAGCAGCCCAGGGGGGTCTTTTTCACACAATGAGCAGTTCTTC. The encoded protein is CASSPGGSFSHNEQFF. J is TRBJ2-1 and V is TRBV9; D perhaps matches TRBD1 (7 bases). V dropped 4 bases and J dropped 5 bases, with 19 bases sitting between them. This CDR3 has 16 amino acids. Germline V gene data show CDR1 as SGDLS and CDR2 as YYNGEE.

The chain recombines TRBV10-3 with TRBJ2-1, with 7 bases aligning to TRBD2. The ends lost 7 bases at V and 0 bases at J; junction bases unmatched: 9. The V gene's germline CDR1 is ENHRY and CDR2 SYGVKD. This CDR3 spans 16 amino acids. CDR3 DNA sequence: TGTGCCATCAACGGTGTGGCGGGGGTCTCCTACAATGAGCAGTTCTTC. This gives the protein CAINGVAGVSYNEQFF.

The table lists this clonotype with a count of one. The chain carries TRBV30 and TRBJ2-1; 10 bases are shared with TRBD2. The trim removed 7 bases at V and 5 bases at J, leaving 5 bases unmatched. The CDR3 loop spans 13 amino acids. Germline-derived CDR1 and CDR2 are GTSNPN and SVGIG (reference sequence). The CDR3 coding sequence is TGTGCCTCAGTAGCGGGGGGTCACAATGAGCAGTTCTTC. This gives the protein CASVAGGHNEQFF.

The V gene is TRBV11-2, the J gene TRBJ2-3, with D perhaps being TRBD1 or TRBD2 (5 bases each). From germline, CDR1 is SGHAT and CDR2 FQNNGV. V was pared by 1 base and J by 6 bases, with 17 bases between. The CDR3 length is 16 residues. CDR3 protein: CASSLVRVGTWDTQYF. The DNA of the CDR3 is TGTGCCAGCAGCTTAGTGCGGGTGGGGACCTGGGATACGCAGTATTTT.

The chain combines TRBV9 with TRBJ2-3, with D possibly being TRBD2 (7 bases). There are 17 residues in the CDR3. Per the germline V gene, CDR1 is SGDLS and CDR2 is YYNGEE. V dropped 1 base and J dropped 1 base, with 16 bases sitting between them. The CDR3 is CASSVWEGGRGTDTQYF. CDR3 nucleotide sequence: TGTGCCAGCAGCGTATGGGAGGGGGGACGCGGCACAGATACGCAGTATTTT.

The chain carries TRBV20-1 and TRBJ2-7, with D perhaps assigned TRBD1 or TRBD2 (5 bases each). This CDR3 is built from 14 residues. Trimming pared 5 bases from V and 4 bases from J, leaving 18 bases between. In germline, CDR1 is DFQATT, CDR2 SNEGSKA (reference sequence). CDR3 protein: CSADRDLTLYEQYF. CDR3 in DNA: TGCAGTGCTGACCGGGACCTGACTCTATACGAGCAGTACTTC.

The rearrangement links TRBV7-9 to TRBJ2-7, with D perhaps TRBD2 (6 bases). V was cut by 5 bases and J by 3 bases, with 17 bases left in between. The germline V gene encodes CDR1 SEHNR and CDR2 FQNEAQ (reference sequence). The CDR3 loop spans 15 amino acids. The CDR3 here is CASSGEAGPGYEQYF. For the CDR3, the DNA is TGTGCCAGCAGCGGTGAAGCGGGTCCGGGCTACGAGCAGTACTTC.

This clonotype has only a few counts. The chain carries TRBV29-1 and TRBJ2-3, with 7 bases lining up with TRBD1. Germline V lookup: CDR1 SQVTM, CDR2 ANQGSEA. Trimming at V came to 1 base and at J to 3 bases, leaving 4 bases not matched to a gene. The CDR3 length is 14 residues. The chain's CDR3 is CSVEGYRGTDTQYF. The CDR3 DNA reads as TGCAGCGTTGAAGGTTACAGGGGAACAGATACGCAGTATTTT.

The V and J genes are TRBV20-1 and TRBJ2-7; 8 bases are a match to TRBD1. The CDR3 loop spans 15 amino acids. Germline V lookup: CDR1 DFQATT, CDR2 SNEGSKA (reference sequence). The V and J ends lost 0 bases and 7 bases, in that order; junction bases with no gene match: 11. Written as DNA, the CDR3 is TGCAGTGCTAGAGATGGGGCTACAGGGGGGTTGGAGCAGTACTTC. Its translation: CSARDGATGGLEQYF.

This sequence joins TRBV5-8 and TRBJ1-4; D gene unclear. Per the germline V gene, CDR1 is SGHTS and CDR2 is YDEGEE. CDR3 length: 14 amino acids. V lost 2 bases to trimming and J lost 0 bases, with 5 bases between them. The CDR3 here is CASSFRSTNEKLFF. CDR3 DNA: TGTGCCAGCAGCTTTCGATCAACTAATGAAAAACTGTTTTTT. The complete variable domain, with remaining parts taken from reference TRBV5-8 and TRBJ1-4, reads EAGVTQSPTHLIKTRGQQATLRCSPISGHTSVYWYQQALGLGLQFLLWYDEGEERNRGNFPPRFSGRQFPNYSSELNVNALELEDSALYLCASSFRSTNEKLFFGSGTQLSVL.

V and J are TRBV15 and TRBJ2-2; D gene uncertain. The germline gives CDR1 LNHNV, CDR2 YYDKDF (reference sequence). V lost 4 bases to trimming and J lost 8 bases, with 8 bases between them. This CDR3 spans 12 amino acids. CDR3 bases: TGTGCCACCAGCACTAATCAAGGGGAGCTGTTTTTT. Its protein is CATSTNQGELFF.

Comment on this clonotype: Germline and junction disagree at one end, which may indicate a read error. This sequence joins TRBV12-3 or TRBV12-4 and TRBJ2-3; 7 bases line up with TRBD2. The CDR3 runs 15 residues. The CDR3 DNA reads as TGTGCCAGCAGCCCGGGGAGGGTTAGCACAGATAGGCAGTATTTT. Protein: CASSPGRVSTDRQYF.

This clonotype was detected ten times or more. The rearrangement joins TRBV5-6 to TRBJ2-7; 9 bases are shared with TRBD1. The germline V gene has CDR1 SGHDT and CDR2 YYEEEE. V dropped 3 bases and J dropped 4; count of bases not matched to a gene: 2. The CDR3 loop spans 13 amino acids. In nucleotides, the CDR3 is TGTGCCAGCAGCTATGGGACAGGGTACGAGCAGTACTTC. Its protein product is CASSYGTGYEQYF.

The V and J genes are TRBV28 and TRBJ2-7, with 11 bases matching TRBD2. CDR3 length: 17 amino acids. Germline lookup yields CDR1 MDHEN and CDR2 SYDVKM. V lost 3 bases and J lost 3; bases outside the gene matches: 10. The CDR3 reads CASSFGSSGGTNYEQYF. The CDR3, as DNA: TGTGCCAGCAGTTTTGGTTCTAGCGGGGGGACCAACTACGAGCAGTACTTC.